This TCR beta chain derives from a study of cytomegalovirus exposure and HLA in healthy donors. Study results and caveats: The availability of immune exposure information extended only to CMV serostatus. Later analysis demonstrated an association between a missense DCLRE1C variant and TCR beta V- and J-gene trimming.

The CDR3 totals 12 residues. Trimming left V 3 bases short and J 2 bases short, with 7 bases between. In germline, CDR1 is SQVTM, CDR2 ANQGSEA. About this clone itself: Its matching antigen is unknown.

The PCR had 60 Vbeta and 13 Jbeta primers. Per the study methods: Among the unique TCR beta chains that a later analysis counted, some 73 million in all, approximately 12 million were shared. TCRdb's copy holds only in-frame clones and misses some; the assay was immunoSEQ multiplex PCR. That table is the source of V, J and clone size, and D and trimming were worked out from the DNA. The profile covers some 200,000 clones, with 60% to 85% appearing a single time and roughly 16% taken by the ten largest. This clonotype originated in a man in his forties in good health and CMV-seronegative. The sample was PBMCs. This sequence joins TRBV29-1 and TRBJ1-1, with a weak D call TRBD1 (5 bases). The chain's CDR3 is CSVEDNNTEAFF. CDR3 in DNA: TGCAGCGTTGAGGACAACAACACTGAAGCTTTCTTT.